This T cell receptor (beta chain) was obtained from a study of identical twins. Study-wide points: Sequences that were beta out-of-frame showed weaker excess twin sharing. Some out-of-frame alpha sequences were shared by twins, and these showed excess low generation probability.

TCRdb reprocessed the 5' RACE reads via MiXCR and lists one record per CDR3 protein. The sample has about 530,000 distinct CDR3 sequences, roughly 15% seen once. Germline CDR1 reads SGHDT; CDR2 reads YYEEEE. The CDR3 length is 13 residues. V was trimmed by 2 bases and J by 2 bases, leaving 8 bases between them. This clonotype was counted at least ten times. Antigen: not known. This sample was also put to use in a study of yellow fever vaccine responses in identical twins. That paper adds: Reports say the vaccine T cell response in twins looked partly convergent and partly personalized.

The V gene is TRBV5-6, the J gene TRBJ2-7, with a tentative D call TRBD1 (6 bases). This receptor was obtained from a woman between 18 and 29 years old in good health. The sequenced material came from CD4+ T cells sorted from blood. The CDR3 DNA follows: TGTGCCAGCAGCTTTGACAGGACCTACGAGCAGTACTTC. This sequence encodes CASSFDRTYEQYF.